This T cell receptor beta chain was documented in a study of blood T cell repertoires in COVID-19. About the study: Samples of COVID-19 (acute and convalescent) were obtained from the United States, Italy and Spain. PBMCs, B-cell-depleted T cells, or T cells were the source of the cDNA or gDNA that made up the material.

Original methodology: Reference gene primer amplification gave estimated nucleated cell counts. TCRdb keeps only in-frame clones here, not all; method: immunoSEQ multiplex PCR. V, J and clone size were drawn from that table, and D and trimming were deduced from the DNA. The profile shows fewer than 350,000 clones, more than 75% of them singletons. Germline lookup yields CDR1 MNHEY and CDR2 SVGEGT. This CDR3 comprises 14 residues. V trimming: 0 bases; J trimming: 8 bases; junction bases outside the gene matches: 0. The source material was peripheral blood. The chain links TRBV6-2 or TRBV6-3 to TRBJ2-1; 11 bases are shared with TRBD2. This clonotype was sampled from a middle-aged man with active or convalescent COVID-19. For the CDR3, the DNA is TGTGCCAGCAGTTACTCACTAGCGGGGGATGAGCAGTTCTTC. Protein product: CASSYSLAGDEQFF.